This note documents a single T cell receptor (beta chain) sequence. Its matching antigen is unknown. The source of the sample is a study of OX40 agonist ivuxolimab in advanced cancers. For the study at large: Ivuxolimab is an agonistic anti-OX40 (CD134) antibody, and patients were treated with it.

Data came from immunoSEQ multiplex PCR; TCRdb stores just in-frame clones and leaves some out. The table has under 90,000 clones, 75% to 90% seen once. CDR1 KGHSH and CDR2 LQKENI come from the germline V gene. The CDR3 has 17 residues. V gave up 3 bases and J gave up 8 bases; unmatched junction bases: 14. General study points: Some patients without response likewise showed low normalized clonal expansion. The work left the antigen specificity of expanded peripheral T cells undetermined. Researchers report that CD8+ T cells had, on average, more expanded clones than CD4+.

The chain links TRBV18 to TRBJ2-3, with 10 positions matching TRBD1. Sample: CD4+ or CD8+ T cells sorted from blood, taken in a trial of the OX40 agonist ivuxolimab. This receptor was taken from an adult with an advanced solid tumor such as melanoma, head and neck, liver or kidney cancer. This CDR3 reads CASSPISTGTGVVTQYF. Written as DNA, the CDR3 is TGTGCCAGCTCACCGATTTCGACGGGGACAGGGGTGGTTACGCAGTATTTT.